These T cell receptor beta chains were read from a single sample in a study of tumor-infiltrating lymphocytes in localized non-small cell lung cancer. The method was immunoSEQ multiplex PCR; TCRdb's version includes in-frame clones alone and lacks a portion of them. Among roughly 4,600 clones, roughly 95% were seen once, and the ten largest hold 3.1%. Sequencing was performed on uninvolved lung tissue not adjacent to the tumor. The receptors come from a human donor with non-small cell lung cancer. The CDR3 runs from the conserved cysteine through the conserved F or W.

>TRBV6-1|15
CASSGSTGVYYGYTF
>TRBV9|15
CASSPTGTVNEKLFF
>TRBV6-1|13
CASSESSDYGYTF
>TRBV19|14
CASSRGQLNTEAFF
>TRBV5-1|15
CASSLFTGGENEQFF
>TRBV10-2|16
CASSGAALSSGNTIYF
>TRBV19|14
CASSRANSGYEQYF
>TRBV5-1|13
CASSTTGTDTQYF
>TRBV4-1|16
CASSHVLAPANEKLFF
>TRBV30|15
CAWSVVGRGNSPLHF